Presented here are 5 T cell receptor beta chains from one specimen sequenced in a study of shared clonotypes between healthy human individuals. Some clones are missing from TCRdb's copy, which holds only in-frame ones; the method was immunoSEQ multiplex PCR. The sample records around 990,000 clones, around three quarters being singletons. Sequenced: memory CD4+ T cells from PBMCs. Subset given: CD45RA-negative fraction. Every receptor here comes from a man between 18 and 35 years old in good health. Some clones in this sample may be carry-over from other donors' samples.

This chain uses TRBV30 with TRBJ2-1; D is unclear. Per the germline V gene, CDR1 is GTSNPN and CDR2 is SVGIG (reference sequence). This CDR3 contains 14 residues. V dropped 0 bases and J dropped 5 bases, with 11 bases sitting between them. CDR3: CAWSVSLLHNEQFF. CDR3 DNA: TGTGCCTGGAGTGTATCACTATTGCACAATGAGCAGTTCTTC.

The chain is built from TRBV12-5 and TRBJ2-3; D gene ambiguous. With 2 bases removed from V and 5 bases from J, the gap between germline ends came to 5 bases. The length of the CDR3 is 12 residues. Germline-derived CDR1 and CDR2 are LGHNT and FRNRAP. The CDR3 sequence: CASGLTGDTQYF. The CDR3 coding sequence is TGTGCTAGTGGTTTGACCGGAGATACGCAGTATTTT. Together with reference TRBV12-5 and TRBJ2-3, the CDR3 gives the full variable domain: DARVTQTPRHKVTEMGQEVTMRCQPILGHNTVFWYRQTMMQGLELLAYFRNRAPLDDSGMPKDRFSAEMPDATLATLKIQPSEPRDSAVYFCASGLTGDTQYFGPGTRLTVL.

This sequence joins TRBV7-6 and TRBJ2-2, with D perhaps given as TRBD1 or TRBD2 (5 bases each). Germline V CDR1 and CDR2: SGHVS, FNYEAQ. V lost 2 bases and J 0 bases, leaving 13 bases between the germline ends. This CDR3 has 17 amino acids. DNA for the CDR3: TGTGCCAGCAGCTTACGGTCTCGGGGACCGAACACCGGGGAGCTGTTTTTT. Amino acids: CASSLRSRGPNTGELFF.

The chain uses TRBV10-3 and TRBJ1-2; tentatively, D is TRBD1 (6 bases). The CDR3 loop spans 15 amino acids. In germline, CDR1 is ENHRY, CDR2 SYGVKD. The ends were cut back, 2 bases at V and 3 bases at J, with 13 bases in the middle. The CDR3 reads CAISEATGGDYGYTF. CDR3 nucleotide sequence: TGTGCCATCAGTGAGGCGACAGGCGGGGACTATGGCTACACCTTC.

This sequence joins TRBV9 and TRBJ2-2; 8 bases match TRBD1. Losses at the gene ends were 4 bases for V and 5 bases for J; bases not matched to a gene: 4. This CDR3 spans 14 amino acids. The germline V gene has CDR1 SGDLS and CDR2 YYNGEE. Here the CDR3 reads CASSPRQGTGELFF. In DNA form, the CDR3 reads TGTGCCAGCAGCCCCCGACAGGGGACCGGGGAGCTGTTTTTT. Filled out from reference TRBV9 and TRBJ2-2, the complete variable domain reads DSGVTQTPKHLITATGQRVTLRCSPRSGDLSVYWYQQSLDQGLQFLIQYYNGEERAKGNILERFSAQQFPDLHSELNLSSLELGDSALYFCASSPRQGTGELFFGEGSRLTVL.